The source of this TCR beta chain is a study of T cells after somatic rescue of genetic block (dated by TCRdb to about 2020). Describing the broader study: The study assessed how robust, over the long term, a T-cell system was when the system had developed through somatic rescue of a genetic block in T-cell development.

Libraries came from the immunoSEQ multiplex PCR assay. What TCRdb holds here is the immuneACCESS table cut down to in-frame rearrangements. Part of the clones is not present; checked against another copy, under half of the missing clones reflect an unresolved V gene, and the others are unexplained. This sample lists tens of thousands of clones; 85% to 95% were detected once. The top ten clonotypes cover about 2.9% of the sample. Details on this clone: Its antigen has not been determined. Base qualities are not provided; no much larger clone lies one nucleotide away.

The CDR3 runs 13 amino acids, cysteine and phenylalanine included. The sequence is cut down to CDR3 DNA, 39 bases in frame from base 1. Taken from the germline V gene (reference sequence), the CDR1 and CDR2 loops are MNHNY and SVGAGI. V loses 2 bases, J loses 1 base, and the germline ends lie 5 bases apart. The TCR sequence derives from a man in his forties. The chain is made from TRBV6-6 and TRBJ2-5, and the D gene may be TRBD2, 5 bases matching. The sample was peripheral blood mononuclear cells (PBMCs). For the CDR3, the sequence is CASSYRGQETQYF. Here is the DNA: TGTGCCAGCAGTTACCGGGGCCAAGAGACCCAGTACTTC.